Presented here are 28 T cell receptor beta chains from one specimen sequenced in a study of TIL therapy for anti-PD-1-resistant metastatic lung cancer. This was the immunoSEQ v3 assay. Using immunoSEQ multiplex PCR, the repertoire was profiled, and TCRdb retains in-frame clones only, with some absent. Of about 36,000 clones in the sample, less than 75% were seen once. As to time point: pre-treatment sample, taken before nivolumab and TIL therapy. Sample: blood, taken at baseline. The source of these receptors is a person aged 25-85 years with non-small cell lung cancer.

The chain joins TRBV7-2 to TRBJ2-1; D not certain. V lost 4 bases to trimming and J lost 10 bases, with 17 bases between them. Germline CDR1 and CDR2: SGHTA and FQGNSA. This CDR3 is built from 14 residues. CDR3 region: CASSSLLGFSEQFF. The CDR3 DNA sequence: TGTGCCAGCAGCTCCCTCTTAGGATTTAGCGAGCAGTTCTTC.

For the CDR3, the DNA is TGCGCCAGCAGCTTCGGACTAGCGGGGGGGCTGGATGAGCAGTTCTTC. Amino acids: CASSFGLAGGLDEQFF. The chain recombines TRBV5-1 with TRBJ2-1; 15 nucleotides match TRBD2. Per the germline V gene, CDR1 is SGHRS and CDR2 is YFSETQ. With 2 bases clipped from V and 8 bases from J, the junction kept 5 bases outside the gene matches. The CDR3 runs 16 residues.

The chain uses TRBV7-8 and TRBJ2-7; unclear D gene. CDR3 length: 14 residues. Trimming took 0 bases from V and 4 from J, leaving 10 bases between them. Germline-derived CDR1 and CDR2 are SGHVS and FQNEAQ. The CDR3 loop reads CASSLALRAYEQYF. As DNA, the CDR3 is TGTGCCAGCAGCTTAGCGCTAAGAGCTTACGAGCAGTACTTC.

The V gene is TRBV2, the J gene TRBJ2-7; 8 nucleotides align to TRBD1. Germline V gene sequence: CDR1 SNHLY, CDR2 FYNNEI. The CDR3 contains 13 residues. The V and J ends lost 11 bases and 6 bases, in that order; junction bases with no gene match: 12. CDR3 sequence: CAARDRTLGEQYF. The CDR3 coding sequence is TGTGCCGCACGGGACAGGACCCTAGGCGAGCAGTACTTC.

J is TRBJ2-2 and V is TRBV5-1; D not resolved. The CDR3 has 13 residues. Trimming cost V 2 bases and J 5 bases, with 7 bases left between them. Germline V CDR1 and CDR2: SGHRS, YFSETQ. The CDR3 region has the DNA TGCGCCAGCAGCTTTGTGGTTACCGGGGAGCTGTTTTTT. It encodes CASSFVVTGELFF. Full variable domain (rest looked up from reference TRBV5-1 and TRBJ2-2): KAGVTQTPRYLIKTRGQQVTLSCSPISGHRSVSWYQQTPGQGLQFLFEYFSETQRNKGNFPGRFSGRQFSNSRSEMNVSTLELGDSALYLCASSFVVTGELFFGEGSRLTVL.

The chain combines TRBV4-1 with TRBJ2-7, with 13 positions matching TRBD2. Trimming removed 3 bases from V and 2 bases from J; junction bases left unmatched: 10. The CDR3 consists of 18 residues. Looked up from germline, CDR1 is MGHRA and CDR2 is YSYEKL. The CDR3 DNA sequence: TGCGCCAGCAGCCACCAACTAGCGGGAGGGCCAGGGGCCTACGAGCAGTACTTC. It yields the protein CASSHQLAGGPGAYEQYF.

The sample holds one count of this clone. The CDR3 DNA reads TGTGCCAGCACCTCGGACAGTTACACTGAAGCTTTCTTT. Amino acids: CASTSDSYTEAFF. This chain links TRBV28 with TRBJ1-1, with a possible D match to TRBD1 (6 bases). Looked up from germline, CDR1 is MDHEN and CDR2 is SYDVKM. The CDR3 consists of 13 residues. With 7 bases removed from V and 3 bases from J, the gap between germline ends came to 12 bases.

The chain employs TRBV19 and TRBJ2-2; D not certain. The CDR3 runs 17 residues. The ends were cut back, 4 bases at V and 6 bases at J, with 21 bases in the middle. Germline CDR1 LNHDA, CDR2 SQIVND (reference sequence). CDR3 amino acids: CASSSGRSLRDAGELFF. The CDR3, as DNA: TGTGCCAGTAGTAGTGGACGCTCCTTACGTGATGCCGGGGAGCTGTTTTTT.

The gene calls are TRBV18 and TRBJ2-5, with D tentatively TRBD2 (7 bases). The CDR3 loop spans 13 amino acids. Trimming removed 8 bases from V and 1 base from J, with 11 bases in between. From germline, CDR1 is KGHSH and CDR2 LQKENI. CDR3 nucleotide sequence: TGTGCCAGCACAAGGGGGGGCCAAGAGACCCAGTACTTC. Translated: CASTRGGQETQYF. Supplemented by reference TRBV18 and TRBJ2-5, the full variable domain reads NAGVMQNPRHLVRRRGQEARLRCSPMKGHSHVYWYRQLPEEGLKFMVYLQKENIIDESGMPKERFSAEFPKEGPSILRIQQVVRGDSAAYFCASTRGGQETQYFGPGTRLLVL.

The chain links TRBV5-5 to TRBJ1-2; D gene unclear. CDR3 length: 13 amino acids. CDR1 and CDR2 (germline): SGHKS, YYEKEE (reference sequence). Trimming pared 0 bases from V and 4 bases from J, leaving 7 bases between. The CDR3 coding sequence is TGTGCCAGCAGCTTGGCAGATTTCTATGGCTACACCTTC. Protein: CASSLADFYGYTF.

CDR3 in amino acids: CASSLLTGEAFF. DNA for the CDR3: TGCGCCAGCAGCTTGCTGACAGGGGAAGCTTTCTTT. The chain has TRBV5-1 and TRBJ1-1, with 7 positions matching TRBD1. The CDR3 sequence is 12 residues long. Per germline, CDR1 SGHRS and CDR2 YFSETQ. J was trimmed by 8 bases and V by 1 base; bases with no gene match: 2.

The CDR3 loop reads CASSKDRFYEQYF. The CDR3 region has the DNA TGTGCCAGCAGCAAGGACAGATTTTACGAGCAGTACTTC. The chain is built from TRBV5-6 and TRBJ2-7; tentative D call: TRBD1 (6 bases). The CDR3 is 13 amino acids. Germline loops: CDR1 SGHDT, CDR2 YYEEEE. Trimming stripped 4 bases from V and 4 bases from J, with 12 bases between.

Comments on this clone: The same CDR3 arises from other DNA sequences in this sample as well. This chain uses TRBV18 with TRBJ1-5; TRBD1 matches 9 bases. The CDR3 totals 15 residues. CDR1 is KGHSH and CDR2 is LQKENI in the germline V gene. The J segment lost 2 bases and the V segment lost 6 bases, leaving 5 bases of the junction unmatched. Here the CDR3 reads CASSLDRGGNQPQHF. The CDR3 nucleotides are TGTGCCAGCTCCCTGGACAGGGGTGGCAATCAGCCCCAGCATTTT.

V gene TRBV7-8 combines with J gene TRBJ2-5; 12 bases align to TRBD2. CDR3 length: 15 amino acids. Germline V lookup: CDR1 SGHVS, CDR2 FQNEAQ. V trimming: 5 bases; J trimming: 5 bases; junction bases outside the gene matches: 6. The CDR3: CASSPLAGGLETQYF. CDR3 coding DNA: TGTGCCAGCAGCCCTCTAGCGGGGGGGCTTGAGACCCAGTACTTC.

The V and J genes are TRBV7-2 and TRBJ1-1; D is unresolved. Between the trimmed V and J ends, which lost 4 bases and 1 base, there was a span of 10 bases. The CDR3 spans 14 residues. In germline, CDR1 is SGHTA, CDR2 FQGNSA. DNA for the CDR3: TGTGCCAGCAGCTCCCAGAGCCAGAACACTGAAGCTTTCTTT. This translates into CASSSQSQNTEAFF.

V usage is TRBV5-6 and J usage is TRBJ2-7, with a possible D match to TRBD2 (6 bases). V shed 0 bases and J shed 6 bases, with 10 bases lying between them. The CDR3 length is 13 residues. Germline assignment: CDR1 SGHDT and CDR2 YYEEEE. The DNA of the CDR3 is TGTGCCAGCAGCTTGGAGCAGGGAGGCGAGCAGTACTTC. Translating it yields CASSLEQGGEQYF.

The V call is TRBV7-7, the J call TRBJ2-2; D is uncertain. Germline assignment: CDR1 SSHAT and CDR2 FNYEAQ (reference sequence). The CDR3 spans 14 residues. The CDR3 DNA is TGTGCTATCATCGTCGACCAATCGGGCGGGGAGCTGTTTTTT. Residues: CAIIVDQSGGELFF.

The rearrangement joins TRBV5-1 to TRBJ2-1, with 10 bases that match TRBD2. CDR1 and CDR2 (germline): SGHRS, YFSETQ. The CDR3 extends over 15 amino acids. Unmatched junction bases numbered 8, after V lost 4 bases and J lost 7 bases. The CDR3, as DNA: TGCGCCAGCAGCCACCAAGCGGGGGGGCTAAATGAGCAGTTCTTC. This gives the protein CASSHQAGGLNEQFF.

This clone turned up a few times. The chain joins TRBV25-1 to TRBJ1-2; D remains unclear. V gave up 4 bases and J gave up 0 bases, with 6 bases separating them. CDR1 MGHDK and CDR2 SYGVNS come from the germline V gene. The CDR3 is made up of 13 amino acids. DNA of the CDR3: TGTGCCAGCAGTGTCGGGACTAACTATGGCTACACCTTC. Encoded protein: CASSVGTNYGYTF.

The V gene is TRBV5-1, the J gene TRBJ2-3; TRBD2 aligns across 9 bases. Germline V gives CDR1 SGHRS, CDR2 YFSETQ. V dropped 0 bases and J dropped 5; count of bases not matched to a gene: 7. The CDR3 has 16 residues. CDR3 bases: TGCGCCAGCAGCTTGGCCCCCGCGGGGGGGGAAGATACGCAGTATTTT. Translated: CASSLAPAGGEDTQYF. The full variable domain, in which reference TRBV5-1 and TRBJ2-3 provide the parts outside the CDR3, is KAGVTQTPRYLIKTRGQQVTLSCSPISGHRSVSWYQQTPGQGLQFLFEYFSETQRNKGNFPGRFSGRQFSNSRSEMNVSTLELGDSALYLCASSLAPAGGEDTQYFGPGTRLTVL.

In nucleotides, the CDR3 is TGTGCCAGCAGCCTCAGAAGGGCCGCAGATACGCAGTATTTT. Translating it yields CASSLRRAADTQYF. This chain connects TRBV7-2 to TRBJ2-3; D is undetermined. The V and J ends lost 5 bases and 4 bases respectively, with 13 bases between them. Per the germline V gene, CDR1 is SGHTA and CDR2 is FQGNSA. The CDR3 spans 14 residues.

V usage is TRBV5-1 and J usage is TRBJ1-1; D unresolved. The CDR3 has 13 residues. Germline V gene data show CDR1 as SGHRS and CDR2 as YFSETQ. Trimming cost V 3 bases and J 0 bases, with 6 bases left between them. CDR3 nucleotide sequence: TGCGCCAGCAGCTCGGTAGTGAACACTGAAGCTTTCTTT. Translation: CASSSVVNTEAFF.

V is TRBV7-8 and J is TRBJ2-3; the match to TRBD2 covers 8 bases. This CDR3 contains 13 residues. Trimming removed 8 bases from V and 4 bases from J; junction bases left unmatched: 5. Germline CDR1 reads SGHVS; CDR2 reads FQNEAQ. The DNA of the CDR3 is TGTGCCAGCTACGGGGGGGCCTCAGATACGCAGTATTTT. Its translation: CASYGGASDTQYF.

The rearrangement links TRBV2 to TRBJ2-7; D gene unclear. The V end lost 3 bases, the J end lost 0 bases, and 6 bases lay between the germline ends. The CDR3 contains 13 residues. Germline lookup yields CDR1 SNHLY and CDR2 FYNNEI. In nucleotides, the CDR3 is TGTGCCAGCAGTGAGGGCACCTCCTACGAGCAGTACTTC. This encodes CASSEGTSYEQYF.

The rearrangement joins TRBV5-1 to TRBJ2-5; 9 positions agree with TRBD2. In germline, CDR1 is SGHRS, CDR2 YFSETQ. J lost 2 bases, V lost 3 bases, and 8 bases had no gene match. This CDR3 contains 16 residues. The CDR3 loop is CASSSPRLAVQETQYF. The CDR3 coding sequence is TGCGCCAGCAGCTCCCCCCGACTAGCGGTACAAGAGACCCAGTACTTC. Full variable domain (rest looked up from reference TRBV5-1 and TRBJ2-5): KAGVTQTPRYLIKTRGQQVTLSCSPISGHRSVSWYQQTPGQGLQFLFEYFSETQRNKGNFPGRFSGRQFSNSRSEMNVSTLELGDSALYLCASSSPRLAVQETQYFGPGTRLLVL.

The chain carries TRBV7-2 and TRBJ2-1; D is perhaps TRBD2 (6 bases). The CDR3 has 14 residues. Germline CDR1 is SGHTA and CDR2 is FQGNSA. Between the trimmed V and J ends, which lost 3 bases and 5 bases, there was a span of 11 bases. CDR3 DNA sequence: TGTGCCAGCAGCTTTAGGACTACCAACAATGAGCAGTTCTTC. The encoded protein is CASSFRTTNNEQFF.

V gene TRBV4-2 combines with J gene TRBJ1-3; D is ambiguous. Trimming took 4 bases from V and 4 from J, leaving 11 bases between them. The CDR3 extends over 14 amino acids. Germline CDR1 and CDR2: LGHNA and YNFKEQ. For the CDR3, the DNA is TGTGCCAGCAGCCCCCGCGGGTCCGGAAACACCATATATTTT. Translating it yields CASSPRGSGNTIYF.

The J gene is TRBJ2-3, the V gene TRBV11-3; D is unclear. Germline V gene data show CDR1 as SGHNT and CDR2 as YENEEA. Trimming shortened V by 1 base and J by 1 base, and 6 bases separated the two germline ends. CDR3 length: 14 residues. The CDR3 sequence: CASSLGGGTDTQYF. The CDR3 bases are TGTGCCAGCAGCTTAGGGGGTGGCACAGATACGCAGTATTTT.